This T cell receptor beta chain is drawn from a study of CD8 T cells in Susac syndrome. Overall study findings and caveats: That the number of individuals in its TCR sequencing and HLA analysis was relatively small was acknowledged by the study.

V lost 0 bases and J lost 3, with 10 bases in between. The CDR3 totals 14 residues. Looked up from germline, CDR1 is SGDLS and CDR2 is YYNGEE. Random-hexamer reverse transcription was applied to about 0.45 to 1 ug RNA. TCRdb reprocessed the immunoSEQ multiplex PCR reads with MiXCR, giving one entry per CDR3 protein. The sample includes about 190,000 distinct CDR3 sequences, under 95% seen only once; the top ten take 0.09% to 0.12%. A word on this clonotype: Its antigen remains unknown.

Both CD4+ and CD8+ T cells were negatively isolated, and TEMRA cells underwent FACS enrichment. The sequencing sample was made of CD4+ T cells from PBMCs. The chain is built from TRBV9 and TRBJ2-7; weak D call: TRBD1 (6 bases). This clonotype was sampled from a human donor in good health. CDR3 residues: CASSVGSQGYEQYF. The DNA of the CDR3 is TGTGCCAGCAGCGTAGGCTCACAGGGCTACGAGCAGTACTTC. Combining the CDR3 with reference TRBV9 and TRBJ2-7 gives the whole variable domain DSGVTQTPKHLITATGQRVTLRCSPRSGDLSVYWYQQSLDQGLQFLIQYYNGEERAKGNILERFSAQQFPDLHSELNLSSLELGDSALYFCASSVGSQGYEQYFGPGTRLTVT.